Below, 18 T cell receptor beta chains from the same sample are listed, as sequenced in a study of T cells in Graves' hyperthyroidism and ophthalmopathy. Amplified TCR beta CDR3 regions derived from RNA transcripts. First-round RT-PCR targeting the TCR CDR3 was performed with the HTBI primer set. TCRdb re-called the multiplex PCR reads through MiXCR, storing one row per CDR3 protein. The sample carries 700,000 or so distinct CDR3 sequences, roughly 15% recorded once. Sequences were obtained from blood. Receptors were obtained from a man in his late teens or twenties with Graves' hyperthyroidism.

This clonotype was recorded many times. The CDR3 DNA reads as TGTGCCAGCAGTCCCGGACACAGAACGGACGAGCAGTACTTC. Its translation is CASSPGHRTDEQYF. The chain has TRBV28 and TRBJ2-7, with a possible D match to TRBD1 (5 bases). V lost 5 bases and J 5 bases, leaving 16 bases between the germline ends. The CDR3 is 14 amino acids. The germline V gene encodes CDR1 MDHEN and CDR2 SYDVKM.

J is TRBJ2-1 and V is TRBV7-2, with unresolved D. The CDR3 is 15 residues long. Germline lookup yields CDR1 SGHTA and CDR2 FQGNSA. With 3 bases removed from V and 4 bases from J, the gap between germline ends came to 13 bases. The CDR3 region is CASSFDSSPYNEQFF. The CDR3 DNA reads as TGTGCCAGCAGCTTCGACTCCTCCCCTTACAATGAGCAGTTCTTC. The full variable domain, rest sourced from reference TRBV7-2 and TRBJ2-1, is GAGVSQSPSNKVTEKGKDVELRCDPISGHTALYWYRQSLGQGLEFLIYFQGNSAPDKSGLPSDRFSAERTGGSVSTLTIQRTQQEDSAVYLCASSFDSSPYNEQFFGPGTRLTVL.

Many counts were recorded for this clonotype. This sequence joins TRBV6-2 or TRBV6-3 and TRBJ2-5, with 9 bases that match TRBD1. CDR3 length equals 13 residues. CDR1 is MNHEY and CDR2 is SVGEGT in the germline V gene. Germline trimming cut 4 bases from V and 3 bases from J; bases unmatched to any gene: 0. The CDR3 region has the DNA TGTGCCAGCAGTTGGACAGGGGAAGAGACCCAGTACTTC. Translation: CASSWTGEETQYF.

This clonotype was recorded at least ten times. The CDR3 DNA reads TGTGCCAGCACCCAGGGACTAGCGGGAGGTCTCGAGCAGTACTTC. It translates to CASTQGLAGGLEQYF. The rearrangement joins TRBV2 to TRBJ2-7; 15 positions match TRBD2. The CDR3 is made up of 15 amino acids. The V gene end was trimmed by 7 bases and the J gene end by 6 bases; junction bases not matched to a gene: 7. Germline CDR1 is SNHLY and CDR2 is FYNNEI.

This clonotype appeared many times. V and J are TRBV28 and TRBJ1-1; possibly TRBD1 for D (5 bases). V was shortened by 7 bases and J by 1 base, with 16 bases between the two germline ends. The germline V gene has CDR1 MDHEN and CDR2 SYDVKM. The CDR3 is 15 residues long. The CDR3 DNA reads TGTGCCAGCACCACTCAGGGATATGCGAACACTGAAGCTTTCTTT. As protein: CASTTQGYANTEAFF.

This clonotype was picked up a small number of times. The V call is TRBV7-2, the J call TRBJ1-4; D is perhaps TRBD1 (5 bases). Germline V lookup: CDR1 SGHTA, CDR2 FQGNSA. V lost 3 bases, J lost 7 bases, and 12 bases lay in between. The CDR3 has 14 amino acids. Here the CDR3 reads CASSLLMGGEKLFF. The CDR3 DNA follows: TGTGCCAGCAGCTTGTTGATGGGGGGTGAAAAACTGTTTTTT.

In this sample, this clonotype turned up many times. This chain uses TRBV20-1 with TRBJ2-1; 8 bases match TRBD1. V gave up 5 bases and J gave up 4 bases; unmatched junction bases: 7. CDR3 size: 14 residues. CDR1 and CDR2 from the germline V gene are DFQATT and SNEGSKA (reference sequence). DNA for the CDR3: TGCAGTGCTCCAACCGGGACAGGATACAATGAGCAGTTCTTC. Translated, it gives CSAPTGTGYNEQFF.

Ten or more counts support this clonotype. This chain links TRBV2 with TRBJ2-7; TRBD2 is a possible D gene (5 bases). CDR1 SNHLY and CDR2 FYNNEI come from the germline V gene. CDR3 size: 12 residues. Trimming removed 6 bases from V and 4 bases from J, with 10 bases in between. The CDR3: CASRPRRYEQYF. As DNA, the CDR3 is TGTGCCAGCAGGCCCAGGAGGTACGAGCAGTACTTC.

As regards this clonotype: A much larger clone differs by one base, so this may be a read error. CDR3 protein: CASSKTYEQYF. CDR3 DNA: TGTGCCAGCAGCAAAACCTACGAGCAGTACTTC. J is TRBJ2-7 and V is TRBV12-3 or TRBV12-4, with unresolved D. V lost 6 bases, J lost 2 bases, and 5 bases lay in between. There are 11 residues in the CDR3.

This clonotype came up many times. The chain carries TRBV12-3 or TRBV12-4 and TRBJ2-7; D perhaps matches TRBD2 (5 bases). This CDR3 is built from 14 residues. Trimming pared 6 bases from V and 5 bases from J, leaving 17 bases between. The CDR3 DNA reads as TGTGCCAGCAGCACGCTGAGGGCCCAGGACGAGCAGTACTTC. This codes for CASSTLRAQDEQYF.

The rearrangement uses TRBV12-5 and TRBJ2-2; 9 bases align to TRBD2. Germline CDR1 reads LGHNT; CDR2 reads FRNRAP. This CDR3 contains 15 residues. Trimming cost V 7 bases and J 8 bases; bases outside gene matches: 11. The CDR3 sequence: CASADSGRSSGELFF. The CDR3 coding sequence is TGTGCTAGTGCCGATAGCGGGAGATCTTCTGGGGAGCTGTTTTTT.

This clonotype occurred many times. The rearrangement uses TRBV18 and TRBJ1-1; D uncertain. V was cut by 1 base and J by 8 bases, with 11 bases left in between. The germline V gene has CDR1 KGHSH and CDR2 LQKENI. CDR3 size: 13 residues. The CDR3 bases are TGTGCCAGCTCACCACGATCGGGTGTCGAAGCTTTCTTT. Protein: CASSPRSGVEAFF. Looking up the rest from reference TRBV18 and TRBJ1-1 gives the full variable domain: NAGVMQNPRHLVRRRGQEARLRCSPMKGHSHVYWYRQLPEEGLKFMVYLQKENIIDESGMPKERFSAEFPKEGPSILRIQQVVRGDSAAYFCASSPRSGVEAFFGQGTRLTVV.

The rearrangement uses TRBV19 and TRBJ1-1, with D possibly being TRBD1 (5 bases). Germline V gives CDR1 LNHDA, CDR2 SQIVND (reference sequence). Deletions cut 5 bases from V and 4 bases from J, with 11 bases between. This CDR3 region has 13 residues. The CDR3 loop reads CASSATVITEAFF. The CDR3 bases are TGTGCCAGTAGTGCGACAGTTATCACTGAAGCTTTCTTT.

This clonotype has ten or more counts. The rearrangement links TRBV30 to TRBJ2-7, with D hard to call. The germline V gene encodes CDR1 GTSNPN and CDR2 SVGIG (reference sequence). V was trimmed by 0 bases and J by 4 bases, leaving 10 bases between them. The CDR3 length is 13 residues. The CDR3 region is CAWSVLGRYEQYF. CDR3 DNA sequence: TGTGCCTGGAGTGTACTCGGTCGGTACGAGCAGTACTTC.

The sample holds many counts of this clonotype. The chain links TRBV27 to TRBJ1-5; a possible D gene is TRBD1 (5 bases). V was shortened by 5 bases and J by 6 bases, with 14 bases between the two germline ends. The V gene's germline CDR1 is MNHEY and CDR2 SMNVEV (reference sequence). CDR3 size: 14 residues. The CDR3, as DNA: TGTGCCAGCAGTGAACCGGGACGCAGTCAGCCCCAGCATTTT. Protein sequence: CASSEPGRSQPQHF.

This clonotype was observed at least ten times. The rearrangement joins TRBV12-3 or TRBV12-4 to TRBJ2-3; 13 positions agree with TRBD2. CDR3 size: 17 residues. V shed 5 bases, J shed 6 bases, and the junction held 11 bases outside the gene matches. CDR3 bases: TGTGCCAGCAGTCCAGTTACTAGCGGGAGGGCCCCCGATACGCAGTATTTT. It translates to CASSPVTSGRAPDTQYF.

The chain recombines TRBV20-1 with TRBJ1-1, with a tentative D call TRBD1 (6 bases). V was clipped by 0 bases and J by 0 bases, with 11 bases between them. Germline assignment: CDR1 DFQATT and CDR2 SNEGSKA (reference sequence). The CDR3 sequence is 15 residues long. This CDR3 is CSAREADRLNTEAFF. CDR3 sequence (DNA): TGCAGTGCTAGAGAGGCCGACAGGTTGAACACTGAAGCTTTCTTT.

The rearrangement joins TRBV12-3 or TRBV12-4 to TRBJ2-3; D is ambiguous. Trimming left V 8 bases short and J 4 bases short, with 10 bases between. The CDR3 runs to 12 residues. The chain's CDR3 is CASETDADTQYF. For the CDR3, the DNA is TGTGCCAGCGAGACTGACGCAGATACGCAGTATTTT.